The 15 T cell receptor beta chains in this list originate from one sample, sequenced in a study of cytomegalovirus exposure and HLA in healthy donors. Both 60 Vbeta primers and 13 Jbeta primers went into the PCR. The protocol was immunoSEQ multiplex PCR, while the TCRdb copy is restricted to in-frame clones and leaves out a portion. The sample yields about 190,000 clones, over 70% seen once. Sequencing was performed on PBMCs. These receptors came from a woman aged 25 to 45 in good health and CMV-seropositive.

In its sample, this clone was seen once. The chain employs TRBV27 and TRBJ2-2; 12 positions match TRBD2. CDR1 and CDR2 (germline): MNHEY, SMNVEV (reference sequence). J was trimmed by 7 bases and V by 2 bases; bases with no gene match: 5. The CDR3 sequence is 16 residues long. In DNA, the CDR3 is TGTGCCAGCAGTTTACTAGCGGGAGGGCATATCGGGGAGCTGTTTTTT. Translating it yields CASSLLAGGHIGELFF.

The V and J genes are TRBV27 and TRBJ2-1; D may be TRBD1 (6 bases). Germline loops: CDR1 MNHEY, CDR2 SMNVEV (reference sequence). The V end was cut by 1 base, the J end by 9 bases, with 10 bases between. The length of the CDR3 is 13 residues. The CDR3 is CASSLYRDPEQFF. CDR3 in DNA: TGTGCCAGCAGTTTATACAGGGATCCTGAGCAGTTCTTC.

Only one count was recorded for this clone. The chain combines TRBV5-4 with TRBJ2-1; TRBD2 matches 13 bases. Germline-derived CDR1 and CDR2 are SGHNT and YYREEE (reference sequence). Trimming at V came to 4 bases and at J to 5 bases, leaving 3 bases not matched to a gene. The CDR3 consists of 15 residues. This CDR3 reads CASSLGLAGDNEQFF. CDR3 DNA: TGTGCCAGCAGCCTCGGACTAGCGGGGGACAATGAGCAGTTCTTC.

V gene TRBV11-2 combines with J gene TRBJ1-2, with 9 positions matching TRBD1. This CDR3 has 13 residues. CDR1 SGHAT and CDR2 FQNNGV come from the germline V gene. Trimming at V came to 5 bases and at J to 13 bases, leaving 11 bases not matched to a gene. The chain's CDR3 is CASSTTDRGLCTF. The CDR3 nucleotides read TGTGCCAGCAGCACCACGGACAGGGGCCTCTGCACCTTC.

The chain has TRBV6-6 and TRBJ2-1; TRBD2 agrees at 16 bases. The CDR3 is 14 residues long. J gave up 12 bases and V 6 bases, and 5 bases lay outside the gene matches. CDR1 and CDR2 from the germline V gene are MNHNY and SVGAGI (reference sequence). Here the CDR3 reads CASSSGTSGRGQFF. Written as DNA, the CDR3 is TGTGCCAGCAGCTCCGGGACTAGCGGGAGGGGGCAGTTCTTC.

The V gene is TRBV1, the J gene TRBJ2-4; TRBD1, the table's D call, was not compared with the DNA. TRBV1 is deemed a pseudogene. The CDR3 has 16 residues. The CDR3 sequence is CTSSQEGRLAKNIQYF. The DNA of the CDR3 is TGCACCAGCAGCCAAGAAGGCAGGCTAGCCAAAAACATTCAGTACTTC.

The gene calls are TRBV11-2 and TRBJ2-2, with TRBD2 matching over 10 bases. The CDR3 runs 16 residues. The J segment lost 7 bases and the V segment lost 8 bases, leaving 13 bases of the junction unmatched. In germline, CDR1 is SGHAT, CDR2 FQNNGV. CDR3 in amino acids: CASLGGLAGGGGELFF. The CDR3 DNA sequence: TGTGCCAGCCTCGGGGGCTTAGCGGGAGGCGGCGGGGAGCTGTTTTTT.

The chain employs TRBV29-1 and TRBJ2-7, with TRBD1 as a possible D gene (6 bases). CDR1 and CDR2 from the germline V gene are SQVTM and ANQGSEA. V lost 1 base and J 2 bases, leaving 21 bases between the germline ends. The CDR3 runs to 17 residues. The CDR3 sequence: CSVEGGHDGGFAYEQYF. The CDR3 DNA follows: TGCAGCGTTGAAGGGGGACATGATGGTGGGTTCGCCTACGAGCAGTACTTC.

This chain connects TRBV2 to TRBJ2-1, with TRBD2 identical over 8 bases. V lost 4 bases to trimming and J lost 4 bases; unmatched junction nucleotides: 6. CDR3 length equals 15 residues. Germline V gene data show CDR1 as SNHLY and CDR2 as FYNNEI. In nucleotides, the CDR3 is TGTGCCAGCAGTGCGTTGCGGGAGGCATACAATGAGCAGTTCTTC. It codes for CASSALREAYNEQFF.

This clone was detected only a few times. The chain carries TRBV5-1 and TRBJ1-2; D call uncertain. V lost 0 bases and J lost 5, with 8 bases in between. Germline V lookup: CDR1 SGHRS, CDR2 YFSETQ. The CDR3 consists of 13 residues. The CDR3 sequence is CASSLEGRYGYTF. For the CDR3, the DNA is TGCGCCAGCAGCTTGGAAGGGAGATATGGCTACACCTTC. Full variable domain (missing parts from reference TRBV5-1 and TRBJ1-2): KAGVTQTPRYLIKTRGQQVTLSCSPISGHRSVSWYQQTPGQGLQFLFEYFSETQRNKGNFPGRFSGRQFSNSRSEMNVSTLELGDSALYLCASSLEGRYGYTFGSGTRLTVV.

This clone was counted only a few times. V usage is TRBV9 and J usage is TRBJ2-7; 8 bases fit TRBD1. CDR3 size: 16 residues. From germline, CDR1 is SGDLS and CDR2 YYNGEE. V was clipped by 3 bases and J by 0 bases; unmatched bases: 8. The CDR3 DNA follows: TGTGCCAGCAGCGAGACAGGGGCCCCGAGCTCCTACGAGCAGTACTTC. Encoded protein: CASSETGAPSSYEQYF. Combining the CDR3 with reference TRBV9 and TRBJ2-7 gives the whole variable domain DSGVTQTPKHLITATGQRVTLRCSPRSGDLSVYWYQQSLDQGLQFLIQYYNGEERAKGNILERFSAQQFPDLHSELNLSSLELGDSALYFCASSETGAPSSYEQYFGPGTRLTVT.

CDR3: CASSFRGQGHSPLHF. The CDR3 DNA reads as TGTGCCAGCAGCTTCCGGGGACAGGGGCATTCACCCCTCCACTTT. This chain links TRBV5-6 with TRBJ1-6; 10 positions match TRBD1. The CDR3 is 15 residues long. V was clipped by 2 bases and J by 8 bases; unmatched bases: 4. The V gene's germline CDR1 is SGHDT and CDR2 YYEEEE.

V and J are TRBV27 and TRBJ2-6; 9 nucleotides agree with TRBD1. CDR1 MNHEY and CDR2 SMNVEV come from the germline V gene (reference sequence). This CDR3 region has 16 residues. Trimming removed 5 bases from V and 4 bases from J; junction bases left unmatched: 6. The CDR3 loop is CASSPRTGVGANVLTF. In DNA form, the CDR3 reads TGTGCCAGCAGTCCTCGGACAGGGGTCGGGGCCAACGTCCTGACTTTC. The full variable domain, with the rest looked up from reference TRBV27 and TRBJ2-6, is EAQVTQNPRYLITVTGKKLTVTCSQNMNHEYMSWYRQDPGLGLRQIYYSMNVEVTDKGDVPEGYKVSRKEKRNFPLILESPSPNQTSLYFCASSPRTGVGANVLTFGAGSRLTVL.

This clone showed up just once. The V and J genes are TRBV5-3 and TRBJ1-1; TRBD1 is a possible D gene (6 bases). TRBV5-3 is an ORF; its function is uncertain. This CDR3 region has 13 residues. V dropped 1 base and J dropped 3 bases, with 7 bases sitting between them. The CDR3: CARSLPGDTEAFF. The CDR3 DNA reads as TGTGCCAGAAGCTTGCCAGGGGACACTGAAGCTTTCTTT.

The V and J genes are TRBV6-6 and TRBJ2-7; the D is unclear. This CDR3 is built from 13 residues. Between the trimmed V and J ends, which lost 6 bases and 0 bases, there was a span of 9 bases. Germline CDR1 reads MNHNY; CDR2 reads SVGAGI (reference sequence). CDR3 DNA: TGTGCCAGCAGCCCCGCCGGCTCCTACGAGCAGTACTTC. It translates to CASSPAGSYEQYF.